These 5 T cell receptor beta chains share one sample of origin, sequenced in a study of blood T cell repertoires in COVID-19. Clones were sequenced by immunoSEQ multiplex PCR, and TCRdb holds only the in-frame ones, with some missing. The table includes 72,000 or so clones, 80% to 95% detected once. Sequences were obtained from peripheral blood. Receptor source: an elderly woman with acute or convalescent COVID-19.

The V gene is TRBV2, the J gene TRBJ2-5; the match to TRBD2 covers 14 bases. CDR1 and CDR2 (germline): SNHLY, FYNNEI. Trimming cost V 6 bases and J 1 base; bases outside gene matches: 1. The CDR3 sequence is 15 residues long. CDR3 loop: CASRGLAGAQETQYF. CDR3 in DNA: TGTGCCAGCAGGGGACTAGCGGGGGCCCAAGAGACCCAGTACTTC.

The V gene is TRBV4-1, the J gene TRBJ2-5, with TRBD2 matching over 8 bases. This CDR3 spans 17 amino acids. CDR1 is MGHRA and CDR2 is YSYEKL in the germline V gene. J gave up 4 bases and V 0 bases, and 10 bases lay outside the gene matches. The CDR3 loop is CASSQDRFIAGRETQYF. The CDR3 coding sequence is TGCGCCAGCAGCCAAGATCGTTTCATAGCGGGAAGAGAGACCCAGTACTTC.

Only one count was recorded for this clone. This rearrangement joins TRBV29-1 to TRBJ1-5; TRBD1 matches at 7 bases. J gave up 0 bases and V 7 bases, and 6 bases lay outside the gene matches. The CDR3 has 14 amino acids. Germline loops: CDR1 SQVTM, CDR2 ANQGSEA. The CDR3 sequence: CSASGTVSNQPQHF. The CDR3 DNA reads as TGCAGCGCCTCCGGGACAGTTAGCAATCAGCCCCAGCATTTT.

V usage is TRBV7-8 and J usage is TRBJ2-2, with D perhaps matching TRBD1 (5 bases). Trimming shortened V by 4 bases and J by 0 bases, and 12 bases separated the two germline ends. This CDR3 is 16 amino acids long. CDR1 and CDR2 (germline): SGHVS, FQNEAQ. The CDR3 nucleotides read TGTGCCAGCAGCTCCCTAGGGGCCGCGAACACCGGGGAGCTGTTTTTT. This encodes CASSSLGAANTGELFF.

CDR3 sequence: CASSSGLAGQETQYF. The CDR3 DNA reads as TGTGCCAGCAGCTCGGGACTAGCGGGCCAAGAGACCCAGTACTTC. The chain links TRBV7-2 to TRBJ2-5; 12 bases are a match to TRBD2. The germline V gene has CDR1 SGHTA and CDR2 FQGNSA. The CDR3 has 15 amino acids. The ends lost 4 bases at V and 1 base at J; junction bases unmatched: 1.